These T cell receptor beta chains were read from a single sample in a study of T cells in Graves' hyperthyroidism and ophthalmopathy. TCRdb fed the multiplex PCR reads into MiXCR, producing one record per CDR3 protein. Of about 720,000 distinct CDR3 sequences listed, approximately 19% were seen once; the top ten hold roughly 17%. Sequencing was performed on blood. The receptors derive from a woman in her 50s with Graves' hyperthyroidism that later progressed to Graves' ophthalmopathy. Both conserved end residues are part of each CDR3. A D gene is named only where the DNA matches it firmly. Expanded clones are given a class, and other clones once, few, many or no size at all.

V gene	D gene	clone size	J gene	CDR3 protein	CDR3 DNA
TRBV7-8	NA	many	TRBJ2-5	CASSLVGRRYQETQYF	TGTGCCAGCAGCTTAGTGGGCAGAAGGTACCAAGAGACCCAGTACTTC
TRBV6-2/TRBV6-3	TRBD1	NA	TRBJ2-2	CASRQGAGVAGELFF	TGTGCCAGCAGACAGGGGGCCGGGGTGGCCGGGGAGCTGTTTTTT
TRBV2	NA	few	TRBJ1-2	CASRRDWGYTF	TGTGCCAGCAGGAGGGATTGGGGCTACACCTTC
TRBV7-9	NA	NA	TRBJ1-1	CASSFSSIMMNTEAFF	TGTGCCAGCAGCTTCAGCAGTATTATGATGAACACTGAAGCTTTCTTT
TRBV7-9	TRBD1	few	TRBJ2-1	CASSPPLDRGHSYNEQFF	TGTGCCAGCAGCCCGCCCCTCGACAGGGGACATTCCTACAATGAGCAGTTCTTC
TRBV9	TRBD1	NA	TRBJ2-7	CASSVGQGIGYEQYF	TGTGCCAGCAGCGTAGGACAGGGTATAGGCTACGAGCAGTACTTC
TRBV2	TRBD1	many	TRBJ1-2	CASRATGGNYGYTF	TGTGCCAGCAGAGCGACAGGGGGGAACTATGGCTACACCTTC
TRBV19	NA	NA	TRBJ2-5	CASEDKARRETQYF	TGTGCCAGTGAGGACAAGGCACGCCGAGAGACCCAGTACTTC
TRBV11-3	NA	many	TRBJ2-7	CASSLRYGVNYEQYF	TGTGCCAGCAGCTTAAGGTACGGGGTGAATTACGAGCAGTACTTC
TRBV3-1	TRBD1	NA	TRBJ2-5	CASSRPGQTTLQETQYF	TGTGCCAGCAGCCGACCGGGACAGACTACGCTACAAGAGACCCAGTACTTC
TRBV10-3	TRBD1	few	TRBJ2-6	CAITSPGTGSGANVLTF	TGTGCCATCACCAGTCCCGGGACAGGGTCCGGGGCCAACGTCCTGACTTTC
TRBV6-2/TRBV6-3	NA	NA	TRBJ1-1	CASSYVNRNTEAFF	TGTGCCAGCAGTTATGTGAACAGGAACACTGAAGCTTTCTTT
TRBV7-9	TRBD1	few	TRBJ1-2	CASSLGGQPYGYTF	TGTGCCAGCAGCTTAGGGGGACAGCCCTATGGCTACACCTTC
TRBV5-1	NA	NA	TRBJ2-1	CASTLGTSPYNEQFF	TGCGCCAGCACCCTGGGGACGAGCCCCTACAATGAGCAGTTCTTC
TRBV5-1	NA	few	TRBJ1-1	CASSLASMNTEAFF	TGCGCCAGCAGCTTGGCCAGTATGAACACTGAAGCTTTCTTT
TRBV11-2	NA	many	TRBJ2-1	CASSPFSPGSYNEQFF	TGTGCCAGCAGCCCCTTCTCTCCAGGCTCCTACAATGAGCAGTTCTTC
TRBV18	NA	NA	TRBJ2-2	CASSPEDSANTGELFF	TGTGCCAGCTCACCAGAGGACTCCGCGAACACCGGGGAGCTGTTTTTT
TRBV29-1	TRBD1	once	TRBJ2-2	CSVTGESNTGELFF	TGCAGCGTTACAGGGGAATCGAACACCGGGGAGCTGTTTTTT
TRBV11-2	NA	many	TRBJ2-1	CASSHGTEANEQFF	TGTGCCAGCAGCCACGGGACCGAGGCCAATGAGCAGTTCTTC
TRBV3-1	TRBD1	few	TRBJ2-7	CASSQLRDSKDEQYF	TGTGCCAGCAGCCAACTACGGGACAGTAAGGACGAGCAGTACTTC
TRBV7-9	NA	few	TRBJ1-1	CASSLWENTEAFF	TGTGCCAGCAGCCTATGGGAAAACACTGAAGCTTTCTTT
TRBV2	NA	many	TRBJ1-4	CASSRTEATNEKLFF	TGTGCCAGCAGTCGGACGGAGGCAACTAATGAAAAACTGTTTTTT
TRBV20-1	NA	many	TRBJ2-7	CSARGSIYEQYF	TGCAGTGCTAGAGGCAGTATCTACGAGCAGTACTTC
TRBV3-1	NA	many	TRBJ2-1	CASSQDSSEFNEQFF	TGTGCCAGCAGCCAAGATTCTAGCGAATTTAATGAGCAGTTCTTC
TRBV29-1	NA	few	TRBJ1-1	CSTTGGAEAFF	TGCAGCACCACAGGAGGTGCTGAAGCTTTCTTT
TRBV7-3	NA	few	TRBJ2-3	CASSSDPRSTDTQYF	TGTGCCAGCAGCTCCGACCCCCGTAGCACAGATACGCAGTATTTT
TRBV6-1	NA	NA	TRBJ2-3	CASRDIFTDTQYF	TGTGCCAGCAGGGACATCTTCACAGATACGCAGTATTTT
TRBV5-5	NA	few	TRBJ2-2	CASSSDSTNTGELFF	TGTGCCAGCAGTTCCGACAGCACGAACACCGGGGAGCTGTTTTTT
TRBV4-1	NA	NA	TRBJ1-1	CASSQARGSTEAFF	TGCGCCAGCAGCCAAGCCCGAGGGAGCACTGAAGCTTTCTTT
TRBV29-1	TRBD1	NA	TRBJ1-4	CSAAGQGGEKLFF	TGCAGCGCCGCCGGACAGGGTGGGGAAAAACTGTTTTTT
TRBV29-1	NA	many	TRBJ1-1	CSVEGSQGADTEAFF	TGCAGCGTTGAAGGCTCCCAGGGTGCCGACACTGAAGCTTTCTTT
TRBV20-1	NA	NA	TRBJ1-4	CSARGSATNEKLFF	TGCAGTGCCCGGGGGAGCGCAACTAATGAAAAACTGTTTTTT
TRBV7-6	NA	NA	TRBJ2-6	CASSLGGPSGANVLTF	TGTGCCAGCAGCTTAGGTGGGCCTTCTGGGGCCAACGTCCTGACTTTC
TRBV20-1	NA	many	TRBJ1-1	CSARGQPWGEAFF	TGCAGTGCCCGCGGGCAGCCGTGGGGTGAAGCTTTCTTT
TRBV11-3	NA	many	TRBJ2-2	CASSLYRQPNTGELFF	TGTGCCAGCAGCTTATATCGACAGCCTAACACCGGGGAGCTGTTTTTT
TRBV5-4	NA	few	TRBJ2-2	CASSPGPRSNTGELFF	TGTGCCAGCAGCCCTGGGCCACGTTCGAACACCGGGGAGCTGTTTTTT
TRBV20-1	TRBD1	NA	TRBJ1-2	CSTREGAGYTF	TGCAGTACCCGGGAGGGGGCAGGCTACACCTTC
TRBV27	TRBD1	NA	TRBJ1-2	CASADRGLNYGYTF	TGTGCCAGTGCGGACAGGGGGTTAAACTATGGCTACACCTTC
TRBV4-1	NA	few	TRBJ2-5	CASSQGLRERQETQYF	TGCGCCAGCAGCCAAGGGCTGAGAGAACGACAAGAGACCCAGTACTTC